The clone carrying this T cell receptor (beta chain) was recorded many times. Its antigen is unknown. Attachment of unique molecular identifiers to individual cDNA molecules was performed. TCRdb ran MiXCR on the 5' RACE reads and lists one entry per CDR3 protein. Found here are about 85,000 distinct CDR3 sequences, around an eighth of them singletons; the top ten hold more than 6.5%. Germline V CDR1 and CDR2: WNHNN, SYGVQD (reference sequence). The CDR3 sequence is 12 residues long. Trimming shortened V by 9 bases and J by 6 bases, and 13 bases separated the two germline ends. This record comes from a study of early T cells in non-severe SARS-CoV-2 infection. In the study overall: RNA in bulk from unsorted whole blood was sequenced, and chains were unpaired. Study-wide points: CD4 and private specificities were missed by VDJdb matching, which favored anti-spike CD8 responses.

The source of this sequence is an adult who was a healthcare worker with PCR-confirmed SARS-CoV-2 infection or an uninfected control (not recorded which). J is TRBJ2-3 and V is TRBV10-1, with D tentatively TRBD2 (6 bases). The specimen was whole blood. The CDR3 region is CARGLAHDTQYF. In DNA, the CDR3 is TGCGCCAGGGGACTGGCGCACGATACGCAGTATTTT.